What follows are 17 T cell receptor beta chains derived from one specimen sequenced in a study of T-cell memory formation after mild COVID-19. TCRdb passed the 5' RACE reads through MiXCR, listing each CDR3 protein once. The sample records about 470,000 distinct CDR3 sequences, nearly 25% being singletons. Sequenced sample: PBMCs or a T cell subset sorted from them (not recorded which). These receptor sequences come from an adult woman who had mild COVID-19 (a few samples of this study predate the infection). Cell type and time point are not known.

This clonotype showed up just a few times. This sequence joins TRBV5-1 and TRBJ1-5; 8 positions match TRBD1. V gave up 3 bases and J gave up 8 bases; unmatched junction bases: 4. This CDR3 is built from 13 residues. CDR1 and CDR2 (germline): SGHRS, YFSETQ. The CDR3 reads CASSSGTGEPQHF. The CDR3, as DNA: TGCGCCAGCAGCTCCGGGACAGGTGAGCCCCAGCATTTT.

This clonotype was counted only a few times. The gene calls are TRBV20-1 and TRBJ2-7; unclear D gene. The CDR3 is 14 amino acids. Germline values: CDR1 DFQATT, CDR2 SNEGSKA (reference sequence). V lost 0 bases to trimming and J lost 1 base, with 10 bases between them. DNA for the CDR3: TGCAGTGCTAGAGATCTTCTCTGGTCCTACGAGCAGTACTTC. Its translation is CSARDLLWSYEQYF.

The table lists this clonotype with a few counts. In DNA, the CDR3 is TGTGCCAGCAGCGACAGGGGGGGAGCTTTCTTT. Translation gives CASSDRGGAFF. This chain links TRBV12-3 or TRBV12-4 with TRBJ1-1; 9 nucleotides agree with TRBD1. There are 11 residues in the CDR3. The V gene end was trimmed by 6 bases and the J gene end by 10 bases; junction bases not matched to a gene: 3.

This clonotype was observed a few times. The CDR3 DNA sequence: TGTGCCAGCAGTGCCGGGACAGGGGGTAATGGCTACACCTTC. Residues: CASSAGTGGNGYTF. The J gene is TRBJ1-2, the V gene TRBV6-1, with 11 bases that match TRBD1. J lost 6 bases, V lost 4 bases, and 4 bases had no gene match. CDR3 size: 14 residues. Germline CDR1 and CDR2: MNHNS and SASEGT.

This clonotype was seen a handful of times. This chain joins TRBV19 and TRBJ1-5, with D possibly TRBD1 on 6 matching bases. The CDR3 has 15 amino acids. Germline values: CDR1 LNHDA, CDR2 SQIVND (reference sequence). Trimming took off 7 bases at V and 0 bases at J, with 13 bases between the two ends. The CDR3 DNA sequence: TGTGCCAGTATTCAAGGGGGGTATAGCAATCAGCCCCAGCATTTT. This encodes CASIQGGYSNQPQHF.

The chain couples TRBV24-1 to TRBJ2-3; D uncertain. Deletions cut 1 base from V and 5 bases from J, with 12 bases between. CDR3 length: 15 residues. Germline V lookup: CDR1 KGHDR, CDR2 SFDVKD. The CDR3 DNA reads TGTGCCACCAGTGATTTAAAAGGCTCCAGAGATACGCAGTATTTT. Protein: CATSDLKGSRDTQYF.

Written as DNA, the CDR3 is TGTGCCAGCAGTCCAGAGGATGTATCTGGGGCCAACGTCCTGACTTTC. This translates into CASSPEDVSGANVLTF. V gene TRBV12-3 or TRBV12-4 combines with J gene TRBJ2-6, with D unclear. CDR3 length: 16 residues. Between the trimmed V and J ends, which lost 5 bases and 1 base, there was a span of 12 bases.

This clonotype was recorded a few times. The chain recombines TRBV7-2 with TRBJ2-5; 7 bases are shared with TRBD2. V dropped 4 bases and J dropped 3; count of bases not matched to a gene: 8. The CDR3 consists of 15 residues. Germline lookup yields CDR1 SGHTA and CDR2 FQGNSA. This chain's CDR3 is CASSWVAGRKETQYF. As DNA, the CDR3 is TGTGCCAGCAGCTGGGTAGCGGGCCGAAAAGAGACCCAGTACTTC.

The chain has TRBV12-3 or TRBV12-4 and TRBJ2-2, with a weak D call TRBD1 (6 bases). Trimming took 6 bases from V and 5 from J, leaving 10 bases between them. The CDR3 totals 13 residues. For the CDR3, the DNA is TGTGCCAGCAGCCGGACAGAGACCGGGGAGCTGTTTTTT. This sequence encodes CASSRTETGELFF.

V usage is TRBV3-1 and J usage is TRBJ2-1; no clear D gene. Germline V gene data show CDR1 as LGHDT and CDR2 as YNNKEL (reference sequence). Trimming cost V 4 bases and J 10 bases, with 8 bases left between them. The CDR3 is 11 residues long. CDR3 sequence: CASSLSWEQFF. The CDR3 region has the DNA TGTGCCAGCAGCCTCTCATGGGAGCAGTTCTTC.

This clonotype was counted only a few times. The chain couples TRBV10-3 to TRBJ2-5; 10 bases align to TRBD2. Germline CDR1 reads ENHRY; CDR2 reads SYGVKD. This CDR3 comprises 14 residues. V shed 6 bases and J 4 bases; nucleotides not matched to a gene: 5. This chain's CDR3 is CAISLAGDGETQYF. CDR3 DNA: TGTGCCATCAGCCTAGCGGGGGACGGAGAGACCCAGTACTTC.

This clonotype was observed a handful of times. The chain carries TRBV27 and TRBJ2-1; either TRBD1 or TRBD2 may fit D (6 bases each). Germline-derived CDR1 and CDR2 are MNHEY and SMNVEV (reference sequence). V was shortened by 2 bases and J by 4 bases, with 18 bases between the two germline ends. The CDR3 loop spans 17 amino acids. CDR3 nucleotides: TGTGCCAGCAGTTTAATCCGTCGGGGGCAGGCATACAATGAGCAGTTCTTC. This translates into CASSLIRRGQAYNEQFF.

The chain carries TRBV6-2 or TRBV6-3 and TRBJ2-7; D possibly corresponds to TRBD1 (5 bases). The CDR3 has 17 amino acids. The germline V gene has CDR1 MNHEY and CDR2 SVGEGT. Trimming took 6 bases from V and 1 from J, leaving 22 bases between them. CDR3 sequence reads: CASSETVLRMPSYEQYF. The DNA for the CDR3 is TGTGCCAGCAGCGAGACAGTCTTACGGATGCCATCCTACGAGCAGTACTTC.

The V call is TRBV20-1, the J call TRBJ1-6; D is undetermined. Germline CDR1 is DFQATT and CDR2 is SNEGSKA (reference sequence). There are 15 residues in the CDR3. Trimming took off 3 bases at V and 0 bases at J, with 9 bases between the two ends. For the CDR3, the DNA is TGCAGTGCTAGTGGCCGAAGCTCCTATAATTCACCCCTCCACTTT. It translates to CSASGRSSYNSPLHF.

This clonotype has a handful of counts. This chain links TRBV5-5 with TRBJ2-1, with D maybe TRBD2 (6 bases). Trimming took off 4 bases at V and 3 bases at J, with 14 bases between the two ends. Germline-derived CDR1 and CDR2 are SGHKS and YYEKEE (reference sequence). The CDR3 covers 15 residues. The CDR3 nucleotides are TGTGCCAGCAGCGGTGCAGCGGGTTTCTACAATGAGCAGTTCTTC. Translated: CASSGAAGFYNEQFF.

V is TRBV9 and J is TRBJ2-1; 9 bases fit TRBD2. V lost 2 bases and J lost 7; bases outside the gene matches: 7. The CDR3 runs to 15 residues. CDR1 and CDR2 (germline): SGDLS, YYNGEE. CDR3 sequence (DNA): TGTGCCAGCAGCGTCAGCCTAGCGGGACATAATGAGCAGTTCTTC. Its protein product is CASSVSLAGHNEQFF.

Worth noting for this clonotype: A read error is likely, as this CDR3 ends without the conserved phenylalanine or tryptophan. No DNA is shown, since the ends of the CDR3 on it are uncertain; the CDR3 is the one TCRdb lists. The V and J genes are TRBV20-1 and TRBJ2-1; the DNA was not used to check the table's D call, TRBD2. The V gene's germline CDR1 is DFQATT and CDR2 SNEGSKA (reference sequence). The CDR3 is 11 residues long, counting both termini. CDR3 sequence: CSARLESGAYL.